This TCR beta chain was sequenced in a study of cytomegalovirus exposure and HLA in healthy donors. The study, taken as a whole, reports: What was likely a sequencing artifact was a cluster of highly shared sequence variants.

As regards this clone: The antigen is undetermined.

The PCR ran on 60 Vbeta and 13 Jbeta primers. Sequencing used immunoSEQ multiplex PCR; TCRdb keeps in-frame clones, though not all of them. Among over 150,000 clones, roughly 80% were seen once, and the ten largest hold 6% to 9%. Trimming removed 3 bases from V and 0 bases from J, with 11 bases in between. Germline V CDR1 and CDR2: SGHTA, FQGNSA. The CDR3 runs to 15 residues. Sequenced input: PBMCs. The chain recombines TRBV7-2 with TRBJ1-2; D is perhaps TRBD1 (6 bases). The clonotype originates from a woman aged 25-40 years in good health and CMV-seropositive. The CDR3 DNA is TGTGCCAGCAGCTTGTCCGGGACACCTAACTATGGCTACACCTTC. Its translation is CASSLSGTPNYGYTF.